This T cell receptor (beta chain) was identified during a study of blood T cell repertoires in COVID-19. As for the study in general: The United States, Italy and Spain provided the acute and convalescent COVID-19 samples.

Data came from immunoSEQ multiplex PCR; TCRdb stores just in-frame clones and leaves some out. There are under 300,000 clones in the sample; 65% to 85% occur only once, and roughly 5% lies in the top ten. V shed 4 bases and J 0 bases; nucleotides not matched to a gene: 2. CDR3 length: 14 residues. Germline V lookup: CDR1 SGHNT, CDR2 YENEEA. This clone was seen just once. The sequencing sample was made of peripheral blood. The sequence was obtained from an older man with acute or convalescent COVID-19. The chain couples TRBV11-3 to TRBJ1-1; 7 bases agree with TRBD1. The CDR3 DNA sequence: TGTGCCAGCAGCTCGGGACAGTTGAACACTGAAGCTTTCTTT. It is translated as CASSSGQLNTEAFF.